The sequence of this T cell receptor (beta chain) was determined in a study of control samples from healthy donors and cancer patients. Germline CDR1 and CDR2: SNHLY and FYNNEI. The CDR3 length is 14 residues. V gave up 6 bases and J gave up 4 bases, with 15 bases separating them. Generated by immunoSEQ multiplex PCR, the TCRdb table keeps only in-frame clones and is missing some. This repertoire shows more than 95,000 clones, about 90% found once; its top ten account for around 3%. Sequences were obtained from blood. This chain connects TRBV2 to TRBJ1-2, with D possibly being TRBD1 (5 bases). This receptor was identified in a man between 60 and 75 years old in good health. The CDR3 DNA sequence: TGTGCCAGCAGGGGGCCACTGTTGTCCTATGGCTACACCTTC. Translating it yields CASRGPLLSYGYTF.